These T cell receptor beta chains were read from a single sample in a study of cytomegalovirus exposure and HLA in healthy donors. Repertoires were generated with immunoSEQ multiplex PCR, while TCRdb's copy carries only in-frame clones and drops some. Of 190,000 or so clones listed, about 80% were seen once; the top ten hold around 2.8%. The sequenced sample consisted of PBMCs. The receptors originated from a woman younger than 30 in good health and CMV-seropositive. Both conserved end residues are part of each CDR3. A D gene is named only where the DNA matches it firmly.

d_gene,v_gene,CDR3aa
TRBD2,TRBV2,CASRTGGSLDEQFF
.,TRBV18,CASSPDRGNTF
.,TRBV6-5,CASSRNTGELFF
TRBD2,TRBV7-2,CASSLASGGLEQFF
.,TRBV9,CASSVGTPSHGYTF
TRBD1,TRBV6-6,CASSLQGDEQYF
.,TRBV2,CASSYIFF
.,TRBV9,CASSSGRQEQSGAFF
TRBD1,TRBV15,CATSEGQGAREKLFF
.,TRBV9,CASSVDGRYGTDTQYF
TRBD2,TRBV27,CASSPAFAAGGTYEQYF
.,TRBV6-6,CASRPTGYGYTF
TRBD2,TRBV2,CASSLRAGGLETQYF